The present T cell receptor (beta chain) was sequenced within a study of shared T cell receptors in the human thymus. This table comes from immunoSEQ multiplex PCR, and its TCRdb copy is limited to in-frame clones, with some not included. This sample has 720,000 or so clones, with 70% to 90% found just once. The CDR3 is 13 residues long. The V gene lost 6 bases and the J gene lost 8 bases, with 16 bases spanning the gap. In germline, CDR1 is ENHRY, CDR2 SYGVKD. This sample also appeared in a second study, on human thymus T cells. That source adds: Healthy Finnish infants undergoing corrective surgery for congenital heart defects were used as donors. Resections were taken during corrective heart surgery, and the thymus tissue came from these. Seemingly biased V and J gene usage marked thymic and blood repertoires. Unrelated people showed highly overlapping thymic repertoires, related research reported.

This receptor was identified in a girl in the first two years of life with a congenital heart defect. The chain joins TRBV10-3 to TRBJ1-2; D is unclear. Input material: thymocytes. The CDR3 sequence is CAISYGPEVGYTF. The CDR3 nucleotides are TGTGCCATCAGCTATGGACCGGAGGTAGGCTACACCTTC.